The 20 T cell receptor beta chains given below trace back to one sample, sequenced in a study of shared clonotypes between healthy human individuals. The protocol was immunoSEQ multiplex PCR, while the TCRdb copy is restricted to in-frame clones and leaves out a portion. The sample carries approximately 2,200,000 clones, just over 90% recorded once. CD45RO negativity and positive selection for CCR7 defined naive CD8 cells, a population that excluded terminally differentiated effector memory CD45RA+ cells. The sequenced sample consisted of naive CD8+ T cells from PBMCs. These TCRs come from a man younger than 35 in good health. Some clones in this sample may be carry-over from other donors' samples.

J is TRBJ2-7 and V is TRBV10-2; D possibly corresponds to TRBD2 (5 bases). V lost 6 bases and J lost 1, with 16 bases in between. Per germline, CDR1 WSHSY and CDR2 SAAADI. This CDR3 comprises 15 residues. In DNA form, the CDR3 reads TGCGCCAGCAGATTACTGTCGGGGTTATCCTACGAGCAGTACTTC. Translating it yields CASRLLSGLSYEQYF.

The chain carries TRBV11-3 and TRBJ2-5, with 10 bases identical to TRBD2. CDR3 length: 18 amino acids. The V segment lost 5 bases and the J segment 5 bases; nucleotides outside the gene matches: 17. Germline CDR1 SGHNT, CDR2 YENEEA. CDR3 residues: CASSQGSGLAGVAETQYF. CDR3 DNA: TGTGCCAGCAGCCAAGGGAGTGGCCTAGCGGGAGTAGCTGAGACCCAGTACTTC.

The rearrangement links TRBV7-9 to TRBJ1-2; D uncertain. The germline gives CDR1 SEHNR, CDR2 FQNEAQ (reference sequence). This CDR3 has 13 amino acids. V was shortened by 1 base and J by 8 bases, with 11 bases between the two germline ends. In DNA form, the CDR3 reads TGTGCCAGCAGCTTAGGGGCATCTGAAGGCTACACCTTC. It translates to CASSLGASEGYTF.

The CDR3: CASGHGGLAVDNEQFF. CDR3 in DNA: TGTGCCAGCGGCCATGGGGGACTAGCGGTGGACAATGAGCAGTTCTTC. The rearrangement uses TRBV7-9 and TRBJ2-1; TRBD2 matches at 11 bases. This CDR3 comprises 16 residues. The junction had 11 bases not matched to a gene; V was cut back by 8 bases and J by 5 bases. Looked up from germline, CDR1 is SEHNR and CDR2 is FQNEAQ (reference sequence). The complete variable domain, with remaining parts taken from reference TRBV7-9 and TRBJ2-1, reads DTGVSQNPRHKITKRGQNVTFRCDPISEHNRLYWYRQTLGQGPEFLTYFQNEAQLEKSRLLSDRFSAERPKGSFSTLEIQRTEQGDSAMYLCASGHGGLAVDNEQFFGPGTRLTVL.

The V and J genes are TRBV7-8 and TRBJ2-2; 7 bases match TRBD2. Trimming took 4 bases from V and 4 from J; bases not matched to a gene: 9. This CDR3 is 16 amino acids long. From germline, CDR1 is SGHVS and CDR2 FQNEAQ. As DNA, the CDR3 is TGTGCCAGCAGCTGGAGGGGAGGGGAGGGCACCGGGGAGCTGTTTTTT. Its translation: CASSWRGGEGTGELFF. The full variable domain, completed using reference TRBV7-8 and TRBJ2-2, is GAGVSQSPRYKVAKRGQDVALRCDPISGHVSLFWYQQALGQGPEFLTYFQNEAQLDKSGLPSDRFFAERPEGSVSTLKIQRTQQEDSAVYLCASSWRGGEGTGELFFGEGSRLTVL.

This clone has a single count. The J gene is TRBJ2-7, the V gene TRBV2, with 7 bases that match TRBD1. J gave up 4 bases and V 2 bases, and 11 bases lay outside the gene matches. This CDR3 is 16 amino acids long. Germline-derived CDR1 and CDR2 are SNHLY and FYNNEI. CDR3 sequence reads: CASSEPVDRLGYEQYF. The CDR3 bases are TGTGCCAGCAGTGAACCTGTGGACAGGCTTGGGTACGAGCAGTACTTC.

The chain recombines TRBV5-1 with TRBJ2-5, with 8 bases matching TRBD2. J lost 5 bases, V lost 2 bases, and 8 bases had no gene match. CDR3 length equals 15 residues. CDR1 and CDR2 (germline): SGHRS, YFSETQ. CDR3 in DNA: TGCGCCAGCAGCTTTACGGGGGGGAGAGTGGAGACCCAGTACTTC. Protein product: CASSFTGGRVETQYF.

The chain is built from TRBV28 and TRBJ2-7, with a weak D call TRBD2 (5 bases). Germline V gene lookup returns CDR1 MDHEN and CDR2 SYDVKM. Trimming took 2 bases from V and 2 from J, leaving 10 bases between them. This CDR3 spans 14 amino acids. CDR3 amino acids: CASSLNSEAYEQYF. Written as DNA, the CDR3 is TGTGCCAGCAGTTTAAACTCGGAGGCCTACGAGCAGTACTTC.

The CDR3 spells CASSPRVAGVHNEQFF. The CDR3 DNA is TGTGCCAGCAGCCCCCGGGTAGCGGGAGTCCACAATGAGCAGTTCTTC. The chain employs TRBV9 and TRBJ2-1; 9 bases are shared with TRBD2. CDR1 and CDR2 (germline): SGDLS, YYNGEE. V lost 4 bases, J lost 5 bases, and 10 bases stayed unmatched. The CDR3 spans 16 residues.

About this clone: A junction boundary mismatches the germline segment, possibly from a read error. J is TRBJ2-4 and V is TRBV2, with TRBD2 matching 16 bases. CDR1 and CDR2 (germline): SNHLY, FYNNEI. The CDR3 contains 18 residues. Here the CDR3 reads CASGDRGLAGGPKLFQYF. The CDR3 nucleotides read TGTGCCAGCGGTGACAGGGGACTAGCGGGAGGGCCGAAATTATTTCAGTACTTC.

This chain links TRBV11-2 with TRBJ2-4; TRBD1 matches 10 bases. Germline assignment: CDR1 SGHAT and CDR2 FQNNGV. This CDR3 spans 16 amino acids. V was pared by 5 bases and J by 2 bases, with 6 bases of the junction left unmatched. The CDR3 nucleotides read TGTGCCAGCAGCCTATCGGGACAGGGGACCAAAAACATTCAGTACTTC. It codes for CASSLSGQGTKNIQYF.

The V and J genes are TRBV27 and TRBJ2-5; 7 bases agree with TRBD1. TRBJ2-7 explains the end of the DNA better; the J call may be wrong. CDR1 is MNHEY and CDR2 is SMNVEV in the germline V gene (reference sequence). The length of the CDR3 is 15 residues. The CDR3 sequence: CASSFEGARSYEQYF. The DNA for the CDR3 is TGTGCCAGCAGTTTCGAGGGGGCTCGCTCCTACGAGCAGTACTTC.

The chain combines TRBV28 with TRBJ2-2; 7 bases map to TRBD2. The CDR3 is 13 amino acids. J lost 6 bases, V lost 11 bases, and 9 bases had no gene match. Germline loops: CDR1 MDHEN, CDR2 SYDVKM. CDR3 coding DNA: TGTGCCTCGCGGCGGGCGGGGGCCGGGGAGCTGTTTTTT. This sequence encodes CASRRAGAGELFF.

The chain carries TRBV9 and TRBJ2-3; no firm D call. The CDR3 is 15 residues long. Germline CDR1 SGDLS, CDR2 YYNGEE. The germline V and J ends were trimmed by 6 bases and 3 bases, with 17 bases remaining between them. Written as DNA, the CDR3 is TGTGCCAGCACCTTGTCTAACAGTCGGACAGATACGCAGTATTTT. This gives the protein CASTLSNSRTDTQYF.

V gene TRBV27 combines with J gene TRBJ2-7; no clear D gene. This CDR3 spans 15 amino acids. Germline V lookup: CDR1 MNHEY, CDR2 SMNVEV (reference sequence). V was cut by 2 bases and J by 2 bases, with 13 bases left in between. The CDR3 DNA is TGTGCCAGCAGTTTAAGTAGGAGCGTTACCTACGAGCAGTACTTC. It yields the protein CASSLSRSVTYEQYF.

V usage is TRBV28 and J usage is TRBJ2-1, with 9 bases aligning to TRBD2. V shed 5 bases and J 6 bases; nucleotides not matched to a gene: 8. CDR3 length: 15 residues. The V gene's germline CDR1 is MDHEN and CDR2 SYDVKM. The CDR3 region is CASSTLAGLANEQFF. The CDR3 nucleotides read TGTGCCAGCAGTACCCTAGCGGGGCTTGCCAATGAGCAGTTCTTC.

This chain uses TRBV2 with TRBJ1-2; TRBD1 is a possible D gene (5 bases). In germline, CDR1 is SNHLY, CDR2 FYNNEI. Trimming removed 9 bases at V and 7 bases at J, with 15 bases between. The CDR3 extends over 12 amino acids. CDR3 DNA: TGTGCCAGTGCGGGGGGTGTGCCTGGCTACACCTTC. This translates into CASAGGVPGYTF.

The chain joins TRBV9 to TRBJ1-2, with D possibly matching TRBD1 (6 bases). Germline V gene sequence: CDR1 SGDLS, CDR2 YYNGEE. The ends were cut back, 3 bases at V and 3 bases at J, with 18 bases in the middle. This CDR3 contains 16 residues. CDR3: CASSAPRRTADYGYTF. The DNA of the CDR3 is TGTGCCAGCAGCGCGCCCAGAAGGACAGCCGACTATGGCTACACCTTC.

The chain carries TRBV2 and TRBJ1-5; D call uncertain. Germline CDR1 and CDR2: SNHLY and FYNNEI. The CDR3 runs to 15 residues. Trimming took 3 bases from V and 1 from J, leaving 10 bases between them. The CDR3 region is CASSEWAGSNQPQHF. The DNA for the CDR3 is TGTGCCAGCAGTGAGTGGGCGGGGAGCAATCAGCCCCAGCATTTT.

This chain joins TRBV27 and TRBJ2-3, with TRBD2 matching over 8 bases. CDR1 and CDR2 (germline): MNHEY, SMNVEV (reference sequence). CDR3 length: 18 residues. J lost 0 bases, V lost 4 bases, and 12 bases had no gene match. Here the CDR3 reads CASSSPPWASGSTDTQYF. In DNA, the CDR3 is TGTGCCAGCAGTTCACCCCCATGGGCTAGCGGGAGCACAGATACGCAGTATTTT.